The 10 T cell receptor beta chains below all came from one sample that was sequenced in a study of post-analysis software for immune sequencing data. General study points: Included in a set of a few TRBV segments more frequent in patients than controls were TRBV5-6, TRBV5-1 and TRBV20-1.

No antigen has been identified for these receptors. Unique-molecular-identifier-tagged TCR beta cDNA libraries were used. From the PCR reads, TCRdb called clonotypes with MiXCR, one entry per CDR3 protein. The profile shows roughly 870,000 distinct CDR3 sequences, around 50% of them singletons. What was sequenced was blood. The source of these receptors is a girl aged 10-17 years with multiple sclerosis.

The gene calls are TRBV7-2 and TRBJ2-5, with D tentatively TRBD1 (5 bases). The CDR3 length is 14 residues. Trimming stripped 1 base from V and 4 bases from J, with 10 bases between. CDR1 SGHTA and CDR2 FQGNSA come from the germline V gene. The CDR3 loop reads CASSLGWQGETQYF. As DNA, the CDR3 is TGTGCCAGCAGCTTAGGTTGGCAGGGAGAGACCCAGTACTTC. The full variable domain, with the rest looked up from reference TRBV7-2 and TRBJ2-5, is GAGVSQSPSNKVTEKGKDVELRCDPISGHTALYWYRQSLGQGLEFLIYFQGNSAPDKSGLPSDRFSAERTGGSVSTLTIQRTQQEDSAVYLCASSLGWQGETQYFGPGTRLLVL.

The chain links TRBV3-1 to TRBJ1-1; D gene unclear. There are 13 residues in the CDR3. The germline V and J ends were trimmed by 2 bases and 10 bases, with 14 bases remaining between them. In germline, CDR1 is LGHDT, CDR2 YNNKEL (reference sequence). The CDR3 coding sequence is TGTGCCAGCAGCCAACCCGGCGGGGTAGGAGCTTTCTTT. It is translated as CASSQPGGVGAFF.

This clonotype was observed a handful of times. The J gene is TRBJ2-2, the V gene TRBV6-5, with D unclear. The CDR3 is made up of 13 amino acids. CDR1 and CDR2 from the germline V gene are MNHEY and SVGAGI. The V end was cut by 6 bases, the J end by 4 bases, with 9 bases between. CDR3 sequence reads: CASRLTPTGELFF. The CDR3 nucleotides read TGTGCCAGCAGATTAACCCCCACCGGGGAGCTGTTTTTT.

The J gene is TRBJ2-7, the V gene TRBV12-3 or TRBV12-4; D unresolved. The V end lost 2 bases, the J end lost 2 bases, and 13 bases lay between the germline ends. The CDR3 is 15 residues long. The CDR3 nucleotides read TGTGCCAGCAGTTTAATGGGCAGTGGCCCCTACGAGCAGTACTTC. This encodes CASSLMGSGPYEQYF.

The chain joins TRBV6-1 to TRBJ2-3; 10 bases map to TRBD2. V trimming: 10 bases; J trimming: 5 bases; junction bases outside the gene matches: 9. The CDR3 is 14 residues long. Germline CDR1 is MNHNS and CDR2 is SASEGT. The CDR3 region is CATLRVAGGDTQYF. The CDR3 DNA follows: TGTGCCACTCTAAGGGTAGCGGGAGGAGATACGCAGTATTTT.

This chain uses TRBV20-1 with TRBJ2-5; D remains ambiguous. CDR1 and CDR2 (germline): DFQATT, SNEGSKA (reference sequence). The CDR3 spans 18 residues. The CDR3 bases are TGCAGCTGTTTGACCGCCGCGTCAGGCTTAGGGTACCAAGAGACCCAGTACTTC. The encoded protein is CSCLTAASGLGYQETQYF.

V usage is TRBV3-1 and J usage is TRBJ2-7; D is uncertain. CDR3 size: 13 residues. Germline lookup yields CDR1 LGHDT and CDR2 YNNKEL (reference sequence). V was trimmed by 2 bases and J by 3 bases, leaving 8 bases between them. The CDR3 spells CASSQKDFYEQYF. The CDR3 DNA sequence: TGTGCCAGCAGCCAAAAAGATTTCTACGAGCAGTACTTC.

V is TRBV25-1 and J is TRBJ2-1, with D perhaps matching TRBD1 or TRBD2 (5 bases each). V was trimmed by 1 base and J by 10 bases, leaving 14 bases between them. CDR1 is MGHDK and CDR2 is SYGVNS in the germline V gene. The CDR3 covers 14 residues. DNA of the CDR3: TGTGCCAGCAGTGAATGGGGGTTACTCTACGAGCAGTTCTTC. Its translation is CASSEWGLLYEQFF.

The rearrangement uses TRBV7-2 and TRBJ2-7; D is unresolved. The germline V and J ends were trimmed by 6 bases and 3 bases, with 15 bases remaining between them. The germline V gene encodes CDR1 SGHTA and CDR2 FQGNSA. The CDR3 length is 14 residues. This chain's CDR3 is CASSKMALHYEQYF. The CDR3, as DNA: TGTGCCAGCAGTAAAATGGCTCTTCACTACGAGCAGTACTTC.

As DNA, the CDR3 is TGTGCCAACAGCCTAGTACGGGTGGGGGCAATCGATGAGCAGTTCTTC. Amino acids: CANSLVRVGAIDEQFF. This chain uses TRBV12-3 or TRBV12-4 with TRBJ2-1, with TRBD1 as a possible D gene (6 bases). The CDR3 runs to 16 residues. The germline V and J ends were trimmed by 10 bases and 8 bases, with 27 bases remaining between them.